This is a list of T cell receptor beta chains from one sample in a study of blood T cells in healthy people across ages. TCRdb recomputed calls from the 5' RACE reads with MiXCR, one row per CDR3 protein. The table records over 500,000 distinct CDR3 sequences, about 27% of them present only once. The same specimen was also included in a second study, on T cells of mothers and their children.

The material sequenced was blood. These receptors were obtained from a boy aged 2 to 10 in good health. The CDR3 runs from the conserved cysteine through the conserved F or W. Each record gives: clone size, V gene, D gene, CDR3 length, J gene, CDR3 DNA, CDR3 protein. D genes are given only for firm matches. A clone size is listed for some rows: how often the clone was seen (once, few, many), or a class if it is expanded.

>few|TRBV7-3|-|18|TRBJ2-6
TGTGCCAGCAGCTTAACGCGTGCCTCAGCCTTTGGGGCCAACGTCCTGACTTTC
CASSLTRASAFGANVLTF
>-|TRBV12-5|-|12|TRBJ1-5
TGTGCTAGTGGCTCCGCTTGGCAGCCCCAGCATTTT
CASGSAWQPQHF
>-|TRBV5-5|-|12|TRBJ2-2
TGTGCCTGCGGTAGAGACACCGGGGAGCTGTTTTTT
CACGRDTGELFF
>once|TRBV7-9|-|16|TRBJ2-1
TGTGCCAGCAGCTTAGTGGACGGGGTCCGAAACAATGAGCAGTTCTTC
CASSLVDGVRNNEQFF
>few|TRBV12-3/TRBV12-4|-|13|TRBJ2-3
TGTGCCAGCAGTACGCCTAGCACAGATACGCAGTATTTT
CASSTPSTDTQYF
>-|TRBV6-2/TRBV6-3|-|15|TRBJ2-1
TGTGCCAGCAGTTACGTAGGAGAGTCTTACAATGAGCAGTTCTTC
CASSYVGESYNEQFF
>few|TRBV3-1|TRBD1|15|TRBJ2-1
TGTGCCAGCAGCCCCCGGGACAGGGGTCTCTATGAGCAGTTCTTC
CASSPRDRGLYEQFF
>-|TRBV5-1|-|14|TRBJ1-2
TGCGCCAGCAGCGGATCCCAGGGGAGCTATGGCTACACCTTC
CASSGSQGSYGYTF
>-|TRBV12-3/TRBV12-4|-|13|TRBJ2-2
TGTGCCAGCAGTTTAGCGCGGTCTGGGGAGCTGTTTTTT
CASSLARSGELFF
>many|TRBV5-1|-|15|TRBJ1-2
TGCGCCAGCAGCTTGGCGGCAGGGGCTAACTATGGCTACACCTTC
CASSLAAGANYGYTF
>few|TRBV7-9|-|16|TRBJ2-2
TGTGCCAGCAGCTTACCGGCAGACCCGAGCACCGGGGAGCTGTTTTTT
CASSLPADPSTGELFF
>few|TRBV6-2/TRBV6-3|-|12|TRBJ2-5
TGTGCCAGCGGCACGGGAAGAGAGACCCAGTACTTC
CASGTGRETQYF
>-|TRBV12-3/TRBV12-4|-|15|TRBJ2-3
TGTGCCAGCAGTTTGGAGGGGGTTGCGTTAGATACGCAGTATTTT
CASSLEGVALDTQYF
>-|TRBV7-6|-|14|TRBJ2-3
TGTGCCAGCAGCCCCCCGGGGGCCACAGATACGCAGTATTTT
CASSPPGATDTQYF
>few|TRBV11-2|-|16|TRBJ2-5
TGTGCCAGCAGCTTAGCTATCCTACAGGGCGCTGAGACCCAGTACTTC
CASSLAILQGAETQYF
>-|TRBV28|-|14|TRBJ2-3
TGTGCCAGCAGTTTATTGGGACTCACAGATACGCAGTATTTT
CASSLLGLTDTQYF
>-|TRBV3-1|TRBD2|15|TRBJ2-3
TGTGCCAGCAGCCAGGGACTAGGAGGTAGCTATACGCAGTATTTT
CASSQGLGGSYTQYF
>many|TRBV10-3|-|15|TRBJ2-5
TGTGCCATCAGTGAGTCGTCTGACCCCGGGGAGACCCAGTACTTC
CAISESSDPGETQYF
>few|TRBV25-1|TRBD2|19|TRBJ2-1
TGTGCCAGCAGTGAATCATGGGGACTAGCGGAGATCTCCTACAATGAGCAGTTCTTC
CASSESWGLAEISYNEQFF
>once|TRBV3-1|-|16|TRBJ1-6
TGTGCCAGCAGCCATCGGAACGGTGGAGATAATTCACCCCTCCACTTT
CASSHRNGGDNSPLHF
>-|TRBV5-6|TRBD2|16|TRBJ2-5
TGTGCCAGCAGCACATGGACTAGCGGGGGAGACGAGACCCAGTACTTC
CASSTWTSGGDETQYF
>few|TRBV7-9|-|14|TRBJ2-5
TGTGCCAGCAGCAGGGACCCGAGGGGGGGGGAGCAGTACTTC
CASSRDPRGGEQYF
>few|TRBV5-4|-|16|TRBJ1-2
TGTGCCAGCAGCTCGGTCGGGGGCGGCCCTAACTATGGCTACACCTTC
CASSSVGGGPNYGYTF
>-|TRBV6-1|TRBD2|17|TRBJ2-1
TGTGCCAGCAGGGGTATAGCGGGAGGGAGCTCCTACAATGAGCAGTTCTTC
CASRGIAGGSSYNEQFF
>-|TRBV7-9|TRBD2|17|TRBJ2-5
TGTGCCAGCAGCTCGACTAGCGGGAGCCCAGGGCAAGAGACCCAGTACTTC
CASSSTSGSPGQETQYF
>-|TRBV20-1|TRBD1|13|TRBJ1-4
TGCAGTGCGGGAGGACAGGGGGATGAAAAACTGTTTTTT
CSAGGQGDEKLFF
>-|TRBV20-1|-|13|TRBJ2-7
TGCAGCTTTCGGGTCCCGAGCTCCTACGAGCAGTACTTC
CSFRVPSSYEQYF
>few|TRBV11-2|TRBD2|16|TRBJ2-7
TGTGCCAGCAGCTTAGATCGGGCGGGGGGGCACTACGAGCAGTACTTC
CASSLDRAGGHYEQYF
>-|TRBV5-1|TRBD2|14|TRBJ2-3
TGCGCCAGCAGCTCTAGCGGGGGTATAGATACGCAGTATTTT
CASSSSGGIDTQYF
>-|TRBV29-1|TRBD1|14|TRBJ2-2
TGCAGCGGGCGGGGACAGGGCTATGCCGGGGAGCTGTTTTTT
CSGRGQGYAGELFF
>few|TRBV3-1|-|13|TRBJ2-7
TGTGCCAGCAGCCAACTGCGGAGCTACGAGCAGTACTTC
CASSQLRSYEQYF
>-|TRBV29-1|-|14|TRBJ2-1
TGCAGCGTTGAAGCTTTACTAGTTACAAATGAGCAGTTCTTC
CSVEALLVTNEQFF
>-|TRBV20-1|TRBD2|17|TRBJ2-5
TGCAGTGCTAGTTGGGCTAGCGGGAGAGTGGTTGGGGAGACCCAGTACTTC
CSASWASGRVVGETQYF
>few|TRBV29-1|-|15|TRBJ1-2
TGCAGCGTTACAGGGACCGGGACGCGTAATTATGGCTACACCTTC
CSVTGTGTRNYGYTF
>-|TRBV7-3|-|15|TRBJ2-3
TGTGCCAGCAGCTTACAGGGTCAGATCACAGATACGCAGTATTTT
CASSLQGQITDTQYF
>few|TRBV15|TRBD1|15|TRBJ1-2
TGTGCCACCAGCAGAGATAGTAGGACAGGGCATGGCTACACCTTC
CATSRDSRTGHGYTF
>few|TRBV6-5|-|15|TRBJ2-3
TGTGCCAGCAGTCCTAGCGTCGATTTTGGAGATACGCAGTATTTT
CASSPSVDFGDTQYF
>-|TRBV12-3/TRBV12-4|-|10|TRBJ2-3
TGTGCCAGCAGGCTAGATACGCAGTATTTT
CASRLDTQYF
>few|TRBV3-1|TRBD1|15|TRBJ1-1
TGTGCCAGCAGCCAATCCGACAGGGGGCACACTGAAGCTTTCTTT
CASSQSDRGHTEAFF
>-|TRBV5-1|-|15|TRBJ1-4
TGCGCCAGCAGCGGCTGCCTCCCCCCGGGTGAAAAACTGTTTTTT
CASSGCLPPGEKLFF
>few|TRBV6-6|TRBD1|13|TRBJ2-3
TGTGCCAGCAGTCAGGACAGGACGGGTACGCAGTATTTT
CASSQDRTGTQYF
>few|TRBV20-1|-|13|TRBJ1-1
TGCAGTGCCCCACGGACCAAAAACACTGAAGCTTTCTTT
CSAPRTKNTEAFF
>few|TRBV5-5|TRBD2|18|TRBJ2-1
TGTGCCAGCAGCTTGGGCACGGGACTAGCGGGAGTGCCTGGTGAGCAGTTCTTC
CASSLGTGLAGVPGEQFF
>-|TRBV9|TRBD2|17|TRBJ2-7
TGTGCCAGCAGCGCGGATGTTCTAGCGGGGGACTCCTACGAGCAGTACTTC
CASSADVLAGDSYEQYF
>few|TRBV6-2/TRBV6-3|-|13|TRBJ2-1
TGTGCCAGCAGTTATACTAGCAGGGATGAGCAGTTCTTC
CASSYTSRDEQFF
>few|TRBV28|TRBD1|17|TRBJ1-6
TGTGCCAGCAGTTCCCCGGGACAGGGAAGGCTTAATTCACCCCTCCACTTT
CASSSPGQGRLNSPLHF
>-|TRBV15|-|16|TRBJ1-6
TGTGCCACCAGCAGAGACAGGGTGGATGTTGTGTCACCCCTCCACTTT
CATSRDRVDVVSPLHF
>-|TRBV2|-|13|TRBJ2-5
TGTGCCACCCAGCTCACGGAGCGCGAGACCCAGTACTTC
CATQLTERETQYF
>once|TRBV6-5|-|15|TRBJ2-7
TGTGCCAGCACCAGAGGGGGTGAGGGAACCTACGAGCAGTACTTC
CASTRGGEGTYEQYF
>-|TRBV20-1|-|14|TRBJ2-1
TGCAGTGCTAGAGCAGAGGGGTGGAGGAATGAGCAGTTCTTC
CSARAEGWRNEQFF
>many|TRBV7-8|TRBD1|12|TRBJ1-2
TGTGCCAGCAGGGGACAGGGGGATGGCTACACCTTC
CASRGQGDGYTF
>-|TRBV6-5|-|14|TRBJ2-3
TGTGCCAGCAGTTACTCCTTAGGAGGTGATACGCAGTATTTT
CASSYSLGGDTQYF
>many|TRBV20-1|-|14|TRBJ2-5
TGCAGTGCTAGAGATTTTACTAGCCCGGAGACCCAGTACTTC
CSARDFTSPETQYF
>few|TRBV10-3|TRBD1|13|TRBJ2-5
TGTGCCACCAAGGACAGGGAGCAAGAGACCCAGTACTTC
CATKDREQETQYF
>-|TRBV13|TRBD1|16|TRBJ2-3
TGTGCCAGCAGCTCTACACGGGACAGCTTCACAGATACGCAGTATTTT
CASSSTRDSFTDTQYF
>-|TRBV20-1|-|15|TRBJ2-7
TGCAGTGCTATACAAAACTTAGGGGCCTTCTACGAGCAGTACTTC
CSAIQNLGAFYEQYF
>few|TRBV30|-|12|TRBJ1-2
TGTGCCTGGAGTGTACAAACTGATAGAGCCCCCTTC
CAWSVQTDRAPF
>-|TRBV20-1|-|12|TRBJ2-1
TGCAGTGCTAGAGCGAGCGGCTATGAGCAGTTCTTC
CSARASGYEQFF
>-|TRBV2|-|14|TRBJ2-2
TGTGCCAGCAGTGGGCGGGTTGCGACCGGGGAGCTGTTTTTT
CASSGRVATGELFF
>few|TRBV5-1|-|16|TRBJ2-3
TGCGCCAGCAGCTTGGTGGGCAGTCCTAGCACAGATACGCAGTATTTT
CASSLVGSPSTDTQYF